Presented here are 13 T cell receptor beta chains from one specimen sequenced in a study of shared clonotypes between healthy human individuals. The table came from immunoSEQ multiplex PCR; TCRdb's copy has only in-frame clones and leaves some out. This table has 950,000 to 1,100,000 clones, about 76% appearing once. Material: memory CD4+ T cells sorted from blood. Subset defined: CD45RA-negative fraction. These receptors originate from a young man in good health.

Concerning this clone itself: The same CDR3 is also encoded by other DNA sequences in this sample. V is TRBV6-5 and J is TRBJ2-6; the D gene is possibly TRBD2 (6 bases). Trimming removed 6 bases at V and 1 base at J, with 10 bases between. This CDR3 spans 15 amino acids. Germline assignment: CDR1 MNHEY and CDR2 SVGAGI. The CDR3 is CASSPGGSGANVLTF. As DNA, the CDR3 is TGTGCCAGCAGCCCCGGGGGATCTGGGGCCAACGTCCTGACTTTC.

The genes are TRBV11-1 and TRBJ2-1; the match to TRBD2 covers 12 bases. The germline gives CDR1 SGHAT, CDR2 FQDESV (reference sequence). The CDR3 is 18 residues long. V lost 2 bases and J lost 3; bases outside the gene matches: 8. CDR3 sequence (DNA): TGTGCCAGCAGCTTATCGCCTAGCGGGGGGGCCAACTACAATGAGCAGTTCTTC. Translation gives CASSLSPSGGANYNEQFF.

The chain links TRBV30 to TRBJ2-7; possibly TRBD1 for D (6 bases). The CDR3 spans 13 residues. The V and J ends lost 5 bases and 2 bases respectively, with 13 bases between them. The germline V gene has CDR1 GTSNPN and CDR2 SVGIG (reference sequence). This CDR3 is CAWDRAGAYEQYF. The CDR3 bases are TGTGCCTGGGACCGGGCAGGGGCCTACGAGCAGTACTTC.

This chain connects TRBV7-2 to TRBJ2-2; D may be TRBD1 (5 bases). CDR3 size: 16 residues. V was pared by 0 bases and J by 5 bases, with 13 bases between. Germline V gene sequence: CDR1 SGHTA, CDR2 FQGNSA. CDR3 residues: CASSLATVSGTGELFF. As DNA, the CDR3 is TGTGCCAGCAGCTTAGCGACAGTATCCGGGACCGGGGAGCTGTTTTTT.

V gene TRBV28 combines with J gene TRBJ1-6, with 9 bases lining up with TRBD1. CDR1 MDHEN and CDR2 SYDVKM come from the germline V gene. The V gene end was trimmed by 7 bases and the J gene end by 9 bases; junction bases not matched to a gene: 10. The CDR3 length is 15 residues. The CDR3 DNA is TGTGCCAGCAACTCCCCGGGACAGGGAGTTTCACCCCTCCACTTT. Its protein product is CASNSPGQGVSPLHF.

CDR3 in DNA: TGTGCCAGCAGTTTATCCCTACCCAGGCAGCCCCAGCATTTT. Protein: CASSLSLPRQPQHF. The chain uses TRBV28 and TRBJ1-5; D uncertain. The germline gives CDR1 MDHEN, CDR2 SYDVKM. The V end lost 1 base, the J end lost 7 bases, and 11 bases lay between the germline ends. This CDR3 comprises 14 residues. Full variable domain (missing parts from reference TRBV28 and TRBJ1-5): DVKVTQSSRYLVKRTGEKVFLECVQDMDHENMFWYRQDPGLGLRLIYFSYDVKMKEKGDIPEGYSVSREKKERFSLILESASTNQTSMYLCASSLSLPRQPQHFGDGTRLSIL.

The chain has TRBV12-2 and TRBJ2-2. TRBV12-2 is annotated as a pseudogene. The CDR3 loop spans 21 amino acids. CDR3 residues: CASRFPSVGVCWGLCAGELFF. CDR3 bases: TGTGCAAGTCGCTTCCCGTCTGTGGGGGTTTGCTGGGGCTTATGTGCCGGGGAGCTGTTTTTT.

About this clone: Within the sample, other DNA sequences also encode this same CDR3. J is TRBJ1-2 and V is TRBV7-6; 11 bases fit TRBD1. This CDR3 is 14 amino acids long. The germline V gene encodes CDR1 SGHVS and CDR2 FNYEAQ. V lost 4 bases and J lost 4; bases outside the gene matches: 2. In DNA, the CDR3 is TGTGCCAGCAGCTCGGGACAGGGGGGCTATGGCTACACCTTC. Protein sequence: CASSSGQGGYGYTF.

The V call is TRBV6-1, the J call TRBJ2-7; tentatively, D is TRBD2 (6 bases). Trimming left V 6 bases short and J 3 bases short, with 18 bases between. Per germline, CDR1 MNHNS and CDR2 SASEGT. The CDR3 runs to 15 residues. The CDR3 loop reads CASRTGRTTVYEQYF. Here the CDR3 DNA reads TGTGCCAGCAGAACCGGGAGAACGACAGTCTACGAGCAGTACTTC.

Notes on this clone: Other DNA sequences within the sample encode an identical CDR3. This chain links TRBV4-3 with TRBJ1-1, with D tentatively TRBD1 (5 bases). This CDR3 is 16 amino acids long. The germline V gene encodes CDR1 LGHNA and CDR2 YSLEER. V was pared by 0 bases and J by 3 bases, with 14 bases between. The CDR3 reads CASSQDSGGLDTEAFF. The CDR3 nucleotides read TGCGCCAGCAGCCAAGATAGTGGGGGGTTGGACACTGAAGCTTTCTTT.

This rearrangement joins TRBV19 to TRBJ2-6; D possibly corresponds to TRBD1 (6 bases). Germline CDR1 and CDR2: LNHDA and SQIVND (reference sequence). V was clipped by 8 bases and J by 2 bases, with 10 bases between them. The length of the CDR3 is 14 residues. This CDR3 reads CASGRTAGANVLTF. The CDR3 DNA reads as TGTGCCAGTGGTCGGACAGCTGGGGCCAACGTCCTGACTTTC.

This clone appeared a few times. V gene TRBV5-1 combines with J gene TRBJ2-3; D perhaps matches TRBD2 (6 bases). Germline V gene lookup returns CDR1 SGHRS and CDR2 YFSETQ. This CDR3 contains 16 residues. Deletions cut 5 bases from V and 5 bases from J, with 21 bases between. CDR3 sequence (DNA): TGCGCCAGCAGAGTATTGCCCGGGAGTGGGGTAGATACGCAGTATTTT. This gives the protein CASRVLPGSGVDTQYF.

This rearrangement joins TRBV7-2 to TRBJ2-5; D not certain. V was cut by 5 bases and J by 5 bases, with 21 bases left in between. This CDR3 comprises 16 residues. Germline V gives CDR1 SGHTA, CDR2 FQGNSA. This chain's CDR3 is CASSPLSGVADETQYF. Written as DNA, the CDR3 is TGTGCCAGCAGCCCCCTTAGTGGAGTGGCTGATGAGACCCAGTACTTC.